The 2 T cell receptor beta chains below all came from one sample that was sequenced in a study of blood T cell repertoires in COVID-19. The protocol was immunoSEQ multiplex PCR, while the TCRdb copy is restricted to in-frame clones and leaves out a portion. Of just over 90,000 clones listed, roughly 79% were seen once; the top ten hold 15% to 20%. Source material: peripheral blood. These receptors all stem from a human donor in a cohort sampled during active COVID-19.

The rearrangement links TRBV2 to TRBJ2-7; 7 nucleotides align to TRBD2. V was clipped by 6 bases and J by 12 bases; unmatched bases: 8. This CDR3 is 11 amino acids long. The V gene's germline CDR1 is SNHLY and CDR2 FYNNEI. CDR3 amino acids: CASRVGGTRYF. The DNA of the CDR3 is TGTGCCAGCAGGGTGGGAGGGACGAGGTACTTC.

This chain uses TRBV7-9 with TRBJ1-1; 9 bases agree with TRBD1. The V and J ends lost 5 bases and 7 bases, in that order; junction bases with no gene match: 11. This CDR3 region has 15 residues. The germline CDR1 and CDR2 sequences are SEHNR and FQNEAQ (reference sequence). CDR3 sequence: CASSRFVSGQGEAFF. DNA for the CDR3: TGTGCCAGCAGCCGGTTCGTTTCGGGACAGGGTGAAGCTTTCTTT. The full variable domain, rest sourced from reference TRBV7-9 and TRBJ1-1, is DTGVSQNPRHKITKRGQNVTFRCDPISEHNRLYWYRQTLGQGPEFLTYFQNEAQLEKSRLLSDRFSAERPKGSFSTLEIQRTEQGDSAMYLCASSRFVSGQGEAFFGQGTRLTVV.